This T cell receptor beta chain was recorded in a study of identical twins (dated by TCRdb to 2016 to 2017). Broadly, across the study: TCR alpha and beta repertoires from monozygotic twins, unrelated adults of various ages and cord blood were deep-sequenced to test whether fetal clonotypes persist. To rule out contamination, replicate twin experiments were performed at different times with different library preparation protocols. General study outcomes and caveats: Because the same donors could not be followed over many years, the conclusions relied on cross-sectional statistical analysis. Abundant cord blood beta clonotypes carried fewer insertions; young adult naive repertoires showed a weaker similar trend, while memory repertoires showed none. Recombination models systematically underestimated out-of-frame TCR alpha sharing in monozygotic twins but agreed with sharing between unrelated individuals. Compared with coincidental sharing between unrelated individuals, out-of-frame TCR alpha sequences shared between twins had an excess of sequences with low generation probability. A weaker excess of twin sharing was found in beta out-of-frame sequences because the signal-to-noise ratio was lowered by fewer shared sequences. Zero-insertion analyses could be partly confounded by invariant T cells such as MAIT and iNKT, though diverse VJ usage argued against such confounding for most clonotypes.

Every donor in the study was a healthy Caucasian. Three pairs of female monozygotic twins, all aged about 18 to 30 years, made up the twin cohort. Peripheral blood mononuclear cells were the source from which RNA for the TCR libraries was isolated. The germline V gene encodes CDR1 MNHNS and CDR2 SASEGT. V is trimmed back by 7 bases and J by 1 base, and the junction contains 5 bases that no gene match accounts for. Including cysteine and phenylalanine, the CDR3 has 15 amino acids. The kept DNA is CDR3 alone, 45 bases in frame from the first base. Preparation of the library involved 5' RACE. Sequencing took place on an Illumina HiSeq 2000. A universal primer binding site was introduced by template switching, and a unique molecular identifier was present in the final cDNA, enabling accurate counting of TCR cDNA molecules. Specific primers in the conserved constant-segment region were used to synthesize first-strand cDNA for TCR alpha and beta chains. Each cDNA library was double barcoded, with a SMART-Mk sample barcode plus Illumina barcodes, to control for contamination. TruSeq adapter sequences and Illumina sample barcodes were added in two successive PCR steps. The TCR alpha and beta cDNA libraries were sequenced on the Illumina HiSeq platform using custom primers. In the original analysis: Raw reads were processed with MiGEC to extract unique molecular identifiers, and MiXCR was used to determine CDR3 positions. For each individual, recombination models were inferred using an EM algorithm with the repgenHMM and IGoR tools. The tcR package in R was used for shared clonotype analysis, with sharing normalized by the product of cloneset sizes. Out-of-frame nonproductive sequences were analyzed to study raw recombination free of thymic and clonal selection effects. TCRdb reworked the public reads: Q25 trimming with fastp, MiXCR clone assembly, productive beta chains retained. Each CDR3 protein appears once, grouped with its most common genes and DNA. The V and J calls shown here were made by TCRdb, not taken from the authors' results. Present in this sample are hundreds of thousands of distinct CDR3 sequences, approximately 13% of which were seen just once. Around 1.5% of the sample comes from the top ten.

As for this clonotype: Its antigen remains unidentified. Base qualities are not at hand, and no much larger clone is one base apart.

These sequences were also reported in another study, on yellow fever vaccine responses in identical twins. The second investigation adds: According to the authors, in identical twins the way T cells responded to vaccination appeared partly convergent and partly personalized. The study precisely tracked vaccine-responding T cell clones in identical twins.

The TCR originated in a young woman in good health. The chain employs TRBV6-1 and TRBJ2-1, with 9 bases matching TRBD1. The sequencing input was PBMCs. Here the CDR3 is given as CASNRDRDSYNEQFF. Here is the DNA: TGTGCCAGCAACCGGGACAGGGATTCCTACAATGAGCAGTTCTTC.